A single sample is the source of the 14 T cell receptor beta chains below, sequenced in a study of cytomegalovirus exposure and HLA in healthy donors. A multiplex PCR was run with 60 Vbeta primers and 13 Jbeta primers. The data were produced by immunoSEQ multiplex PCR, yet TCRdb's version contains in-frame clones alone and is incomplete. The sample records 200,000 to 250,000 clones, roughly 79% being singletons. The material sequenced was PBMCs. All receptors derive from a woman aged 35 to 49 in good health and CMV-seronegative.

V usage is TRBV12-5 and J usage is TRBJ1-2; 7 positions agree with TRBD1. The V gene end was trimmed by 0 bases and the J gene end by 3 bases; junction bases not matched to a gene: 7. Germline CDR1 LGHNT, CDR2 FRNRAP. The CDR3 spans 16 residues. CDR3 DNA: TGTGCTAGTGGTTTGGTAACACTTGGGACAGACTATGGCTACACCTTC. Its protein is CASGLVTLGTDYGYTF.

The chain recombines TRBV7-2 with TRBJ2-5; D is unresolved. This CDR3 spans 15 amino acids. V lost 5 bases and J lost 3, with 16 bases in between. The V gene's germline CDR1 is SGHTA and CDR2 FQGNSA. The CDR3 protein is CASSQSPPIKETQYF. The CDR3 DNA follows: TGTGCCAGCAGCCAATCACCGCCTATCAAAGAGACCCAGTACTTC. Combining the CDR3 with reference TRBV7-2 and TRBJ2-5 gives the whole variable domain GAGVSQSPSNKVTEKGKDVELRCDPISGHTALYWYRQSLGQGLEFLIYFQGNSAPDKSGLPSDRFSAERTGGSVSTLTIQRTQQEDSAVYLCASSQSPPIKETQYFGPGTRLLVL.

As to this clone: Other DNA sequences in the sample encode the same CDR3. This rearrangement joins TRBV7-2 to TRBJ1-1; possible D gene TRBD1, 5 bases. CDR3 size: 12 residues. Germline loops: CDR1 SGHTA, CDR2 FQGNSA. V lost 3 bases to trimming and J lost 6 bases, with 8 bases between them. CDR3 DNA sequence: TGTGCCAGCAGCTTGACGGGGGCTGAAGCTTTCTTT. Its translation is CASSLTGAEAFF.

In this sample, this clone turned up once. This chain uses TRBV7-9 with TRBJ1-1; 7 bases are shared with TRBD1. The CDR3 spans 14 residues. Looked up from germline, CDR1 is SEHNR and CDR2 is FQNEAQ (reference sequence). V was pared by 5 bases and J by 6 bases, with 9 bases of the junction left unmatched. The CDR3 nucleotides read TGTGCCAGCAGCCCCCAGACAGGGATCTCTGAAGCTTTCTTT. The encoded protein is CASSPQTGISEAFF.

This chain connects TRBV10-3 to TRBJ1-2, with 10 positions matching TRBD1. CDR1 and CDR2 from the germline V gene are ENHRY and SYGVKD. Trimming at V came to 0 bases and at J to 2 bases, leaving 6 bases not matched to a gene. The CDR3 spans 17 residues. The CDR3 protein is CAISESFRTGGNYGYTF. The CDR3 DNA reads TGTGCCATCAGTGAGTCCTTCAGGACAGGGGGGAACTATGGCTACACCTTC.

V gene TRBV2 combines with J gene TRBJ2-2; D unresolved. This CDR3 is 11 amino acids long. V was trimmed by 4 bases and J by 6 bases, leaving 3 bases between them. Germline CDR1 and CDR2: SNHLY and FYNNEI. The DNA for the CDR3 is TGTGCCAGCAGTGCCGCCGGGGAGCTGTTTTTT. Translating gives CASSAAGELFF.

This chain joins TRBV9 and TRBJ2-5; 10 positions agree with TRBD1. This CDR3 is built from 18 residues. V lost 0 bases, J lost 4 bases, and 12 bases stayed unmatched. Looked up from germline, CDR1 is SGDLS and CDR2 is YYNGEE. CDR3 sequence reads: CASSVDPFPGQGRETQYF. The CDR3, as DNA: TGTGCCAGCAGCGTAGACCCCTTTCCGGGACAGGGGCGAGAGACCCAGTACTTC. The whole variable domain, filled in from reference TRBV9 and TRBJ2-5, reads DSGVTQTPKHLITATGQRVTLRCSPRSGDLSVYWYQQSLDQGLQFLIQYYNGEERAKGNILERFSAQQFPDLHSELNLSSLELGDSALYFCASSVDPFPGQGRETQYFGPGTRLLVL.

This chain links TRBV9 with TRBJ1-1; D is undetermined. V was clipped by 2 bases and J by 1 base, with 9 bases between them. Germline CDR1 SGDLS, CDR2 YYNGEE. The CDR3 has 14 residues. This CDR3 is CASSVRTGNTEAFF. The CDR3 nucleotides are TGTGCCAGCAGCGTCCGGACTGGGAACACTGAAGCTTTCTTT.

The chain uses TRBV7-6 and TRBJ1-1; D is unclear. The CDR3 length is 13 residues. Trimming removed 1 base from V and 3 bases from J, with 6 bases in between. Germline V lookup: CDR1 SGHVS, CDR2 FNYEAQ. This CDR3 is CASSLGAHTEAFF. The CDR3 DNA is TGTGCCAGCAGCTTAGGGGCCCACACTGAAGCTTTCTTT.

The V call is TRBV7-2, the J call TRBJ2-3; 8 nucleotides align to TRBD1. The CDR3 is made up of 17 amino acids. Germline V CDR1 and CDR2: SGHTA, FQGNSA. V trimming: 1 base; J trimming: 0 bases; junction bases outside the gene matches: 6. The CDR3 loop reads CASSLVGTGISTDTQYF. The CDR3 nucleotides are TGTGCCAGCAGCTTAGTAGGGACAGGAATAAGCACAGATACGCAGTATTTT.

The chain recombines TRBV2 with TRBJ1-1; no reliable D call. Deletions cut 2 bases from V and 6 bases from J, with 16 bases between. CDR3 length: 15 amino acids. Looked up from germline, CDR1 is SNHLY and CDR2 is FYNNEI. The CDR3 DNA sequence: TGTGCCAGCAGTGAAAGAACGGGGATTAGGGCTGAAGCTTTCTTT. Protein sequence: CASSERTGIRAEAFF.

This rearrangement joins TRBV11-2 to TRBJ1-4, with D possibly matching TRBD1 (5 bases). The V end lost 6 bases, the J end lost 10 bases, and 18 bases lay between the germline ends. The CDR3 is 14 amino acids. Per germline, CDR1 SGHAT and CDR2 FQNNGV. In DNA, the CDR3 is TGTGCCAGCAGATTCCAGGGAGGAGAAGGAAAACTGTTTTTT. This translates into CASRFQGGEGKLFF. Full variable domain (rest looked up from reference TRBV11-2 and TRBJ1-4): EAGVAQSPRYKIIEKRQSVAFWCNPISGHATLYWYQQILGQGPKLLIQFQNNGVVDDSQLPKDRFSAERLKGVDSTLKIQPAKLEDSAVYLCASRFQGGEGKLFFGSGTQLSVL.

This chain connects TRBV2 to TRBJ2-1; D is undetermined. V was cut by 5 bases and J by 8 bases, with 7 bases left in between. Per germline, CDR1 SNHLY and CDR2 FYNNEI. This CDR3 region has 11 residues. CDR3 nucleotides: TGTGCCAGCAGTAGAGGAGATGAGCAGTTCTTC. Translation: CASSRGDEQFF.

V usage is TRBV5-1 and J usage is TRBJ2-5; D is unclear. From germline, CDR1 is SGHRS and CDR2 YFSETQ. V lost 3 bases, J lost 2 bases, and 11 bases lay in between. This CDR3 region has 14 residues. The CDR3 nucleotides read TGCGCCAGCAGCTCGATACCGGGTCAAGAGACCCAGTACTTC. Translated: CASSSIPGQETQYF.